This entry lists 9 T cell receptor beta chains sequenced from one sample in a study of Ad26.COV2.S vaccination and SARS-CoV-2 variants. Treatment specified: some 20 received Ad26.COV2.S at low or high dose, single or two shots; roughly 5 received placebo; per-sample allocation not given. Sample collection was performed on day 63 after the first vaccine or placebo injection. Assay: immunoSEQ multiplex PCR; the TCRdb copy retains only in-frame clones and omits some. The repertoire holds about 400,000 clones, approximately 90% seen once, with 3.5% in the top ten. The sequenced sample was peripheral blood, obtained in a trial of Ad26.COV2.S vaccine versus placebo. These TCRs come from a person aged 18-60 years who received the Ad26.COV2.S COVID-19 vaccine or a placebo.

J is TRBJ1-2 and V is TRBV6-6; perhaps TRBD1 as D (5 bases). V was clipped by 6 bases and J by 4 bases, with 15 bases between them. The germline V gene encodes CDR1 MNHNY and CDR2 SVGAGI (reference sequence). The length of the CDR3 is 14 residues. CDR3 amino acids: CASSRGRVGYGYTF. CDR3 DNA sequence: TGTGCCAGCAGCCGGGGCAGGGTGGGCTATGGCTACACCTTC.

This rearrangement joins TRBV10-3 to TRBJ2-5, with D possibly matching TRBD2 (5 bases). Trimming took 2 bases from V and 7 from J, leaving 14 bases between them. CDR3 size: 14 residues. Germline CDR1 ENHRY, CDR2 SYGVKD. The CDR3 spells CAISEEGGVGTQYF. CDR3 nucleotides: TGTGCCATCAGTGAGGAGGGTGGGGTAGGGACCCAGTACTTC.

This chain joins TRBV3-1 (or the pseudogene TRBV3-2) and TRBJ2-3; TRBD2 agrees at 7 bases. Looked up from germline, CDR1 is LGHDT and CDR2 is YNNKEL (reference sequence). The CDR3 is 13 residues long. V gave up 2 bases and J gave up 9 bases; unmatched junction bases: 5. CDR3 DNA: TGTGCCAGCAGCCAAACTAGCGAGGCCACGCAGTATTTT. Translation: CASSQTSEATQYF.

Concerning this clone itself: Other nucleotide sequences from this sample produce the same CDR3. The chain carries TRBV9 and TRBJ2-3; D uncertain. The V and J ends lost 2 bases and 1 base respectively, with 5 bases between them. The CDR3 contains 13 residues. The V gene's germline CDR1 is SGDLS and CDR2 YYNGEE. DNA of the CDR3: TGTGCCAGCAGCGTCCCAGGCACAGATACGCAGTATTTT. Its protein product is CASSVPGTDTQYF.

The V gene is TRBV6-6, the J gene TRBJ1-2; no definite D call. Germline-derived CDR1 and CDR2 are MNHNY and SVGAGI (reference sequence). CDR3 size: 13 residues. V lost 2 bases and J 3 bases, leaving 7 bases between the germline ends. The CDR3 bases are TGTGCCAGCAGTTACAGGGTTCACTATGGCTACACCTTC. Translated: CASSYRVHYGYTF.

J is TRBJ1-6 and V is TRBV6-5; D is uncertain. CDR1 is MNHEY and CDR2 is SVGAGI in the germline V gene. Trimming removed 4 bases at V and 0 bases at J, with 7 bases between. CDR3 length: 15 amino acids. The CDR3 reads CASSFVSSYNSPLHF. The CDR3 region has the DNA TGTGCCAGCAGTTTTGTAAGCTCCTATAATTCACCCCTCCACTTT.

This rearrangement joins TRBV3-1 (or the pseudogene TRBV3-2) to TRBJ2-1, with 10 bases fitting TRBD1. This CDR3 has 17 residues. Unmatched junction bases numbered 5, after V lost 0 bases and J lost 3 bases. Germline V CDR1 and CDR2: LGHDT, YNNKEL (reference sequence). CDR3 in amino acids: CASSQDIGTGVYNEQFF. CDR3 bases: TGTGCCAGCAGCCAAGATATAGGGACAGGGGTCTACAATGAGCAGTTCTTC.

This chain uses TRBV2 with TRBJ2-5; 10 positions match TRBD2. Germline loops: CDR1 SNHLY, CDR2 FYNNEI. CDR3 length: 15 amino acids. V lost 7 bases and J lost 1; bases outside the gene matches: 6. The chain's CDR3 is CASKPSGGAQETQYF. Here the CDR3 DNA reads TGTGCCAGCAAGCCCAGCGGGGGGGCCCAAGAGACCCAGTACTTC.

The chain combines TRBV27 with TRBJ1-2; D is unresolved. The germline CDR1 and CDR2 sequences are MNHEY and SMNVEV (reference sequence). V was cut by 6 bases and J by 6 bases, with 14 bases left in between. There are 13 residues in the CDR3. The CDR3 sequence: CASRKLRTDGYTF. CDR3 nucleotides: TGTGCCAGCAGAAAGCTCCGGACCGATGGCTACACCTTC.